This note documents a single T cell receptor (beta chain) sequence. Its matching antigen is unknown. One end of the junction is discordant with germline, which a read error may explain. The record originates from a study of response to subunit inactivated influenza vaccine. Using its own MiXCR run on the RT-PCR reads, TCRdb lists one record per CDR3 protein. The sample contains hundreds of thousands of distinct CDR3 sequences, 15% to 19% of which appear only once. Overall study results and limits: The study's authors posited that every seasonal influenza vaccination enlists few new T cells.

The source material was PBMCs from blood, sampled roughly 12 days after vaccination. The source is a man aged 50 to 59 who received an inactivated influenza vaccine.

CDR3 sequence: CASSGTLQGVGPF. CDR3 nucleotides: TGTGCCAGCAGTGGAACCCTGCAGGGGGTCGGGCCCTTC. The V call is TRBV6-1, the J call TRBJ2-5; TRBD1 matches at 7 bases. Per germline, CDR1 MNHNS and CDR2 SASEGT. The CDR3 has 13 amino acids.